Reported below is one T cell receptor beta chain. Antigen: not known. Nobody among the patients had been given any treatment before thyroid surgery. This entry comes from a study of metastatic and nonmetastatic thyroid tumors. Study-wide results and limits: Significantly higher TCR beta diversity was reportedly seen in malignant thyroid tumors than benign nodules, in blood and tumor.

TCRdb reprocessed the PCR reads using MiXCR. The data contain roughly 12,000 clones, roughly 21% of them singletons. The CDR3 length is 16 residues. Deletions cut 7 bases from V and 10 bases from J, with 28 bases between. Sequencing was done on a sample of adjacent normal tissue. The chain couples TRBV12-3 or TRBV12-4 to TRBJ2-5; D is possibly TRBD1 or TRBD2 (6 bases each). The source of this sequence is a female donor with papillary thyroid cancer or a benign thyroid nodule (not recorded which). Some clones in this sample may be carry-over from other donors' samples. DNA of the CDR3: TGTGCCAGCACCCTTCCCAAGCCGGGGGCTAGAGGGAACCAGTACTTC. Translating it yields CASTLPKPGARGNQYF.